These 20 T cell receptor beta chains were all obtained from the same sample, sequenced in a study of cytomegalovirus exposure and HLA in healthy donors. PCR amplification relied on 60 Vbeta primers (plus 13 Jbeta primers). Repertoires were generated with immunoSEQ multiplex PCR, while TCRdb's copy carries only in-frame clones and drops some. The sample shows roughly 200,000 clones, around 80% of them seen only once. The sequencing input was PBMCs. The receptors were sampled from a man between 18 and 29 years old in good health and CMV-seronegative.

DNA for the CDR3: TGTGCCAGCTCTGGGAGGACAGGGGGCTCCCAGGAGACCCAGTACTTC. Amino acids: CASSGRTGGSQETQYF. This sequence joins TRBV18 and TRBJ2-5; 11 bases align to TRBD1. The V gene end was trimmed by 6 bases and the J gene end by 5 bases; junction bases not matched to a gene: 11. The CDR3 has 16 residues. Germline CDR1 KGHSH, CDR2 LQKENI.

The V call is TRBV7-3, the J call TRBJ2-3; 7 bases fit TRBD2. The CDR3 contains 14 residues. V lost 9 bases, J lost 0 bases, and 6 bases stayed unmatched. Germline CDR1 SGHTA, CDR2 FQGTGA. CDR3 DNA: TGTGCCAGTTCTAGCGGAACTAGCACAGATACGCAGTATTTT. Protein product: CASSSGTSTDTQYF.

V gene TRBV4-1 combines with J gene TRBJ1-2; TRBD1 matches 8 bases. Unmatched junction bases numbered 9, after V lost 4 bases and J lost 8 bases. Germline V lookup: CDR1 MGHRA, CDR2 YSYEKL. The CDR3 covers 14 residues. The CDR3 region is CASSPDRVRDGYTF. The CDR3 DNA is TGCGCCAGCAGCCCGGACAGGGTAAGAGACGGCTACACCTTC.

This clone was observed a few times. The chain recombines TRBV5-1 with TRBJ2-7; 7 positions match TRBD1. CDR3 size: 14 residues. From germline, CDR1 is SGHRS and CDR2 YFSETQ. Trimming cost V 6 bases and J 0 bases; bases outside gene matches: 6. For the CDR3, the DNA is TGCGCCAGCAAACCGGGACAGCACTCCTACGAGCAGTACTTC. Translating it yields CASKPGQHSYEQYF.

The chain recombines TRBV4-2 with TRBJ2-7; the match to TRBD1 covers 9 bases. V was clipped by 4 bases and J by 6 bases; unmatched bases: 10. This CDR3 has 15 amino acids. Looked up from germline, CDR1 is LGHNA and CDR2 is YNFKEQ. The CDR3 protein is CASSRTGALLSEQYF. For the CDR3, the DNA is TGTGCCAGCAGCCGGACAGGGGCCCTCTTGAGCGAGCAGTACTTC.

J is TRBJ2-1 and V is TRBV4-1; D is possibly TRBD1 (5 bases). Germline CDR1 reads MGHRA; CDR2 reads YSYEKL. This CDR3 has 13 residues. V shed 0 bases and J shed 7 bases, with 7 bases lying between them. CDR3 sequence (DNA): TGCGCCAGCAGCCAAGAAGGGGTGAATGAGCAGTTCTTC. Its protein is CASSQEGVNEQFF.

CDR3 coding DNA: TGTGCCAGCAGTTCGGGACAGGGCGTAACTGAAGCTTTCTTT. This encodes CASSSGQGVTEAFF. This chain connects TRBV6-1 to TRBJ1-1; 9 bases are a match to TRBD1. V shed 5 bases, J shed 5 bases, and the junction held 6 bases outside the gene matches. The CDR3 covers 14 residues. Germline V lookup: CDR1 MNHNS, CDR2 SASEGT.

This chain connects TRBV18 to TRBJ2-1; D possibly corresponds to TRBD1 (6 bases). Germline CDR1 KGHSH, CDR2 LQKENI. The CDR3 loop spans 18 amino acids. Trimming removed 3 bases at V and 0 bases at J, with 18 bases between. The CDR3 bases are TGTGCCAGCTCACCGGCGAAGGGACAACAGAGCTCCTACAATGAGCAGTTCTTC. It encodes CASSPAKGQQSSYNEQFF.

This clone showed up just once. This chain joins TRBV7-9 and TRBJ2-3, with 13 nucleotides matching TRBD2. The CDR3 has 17 residues. CDR1 is SEHNR, CDR2 FQNEAQ, per germline (reference sequence). J was trimmed by 2 bases and V by 3 bases; bases with no gene match: 5. The CDR3 nucleotides read TGTGCCAGCAGCTTCCCGGGACTAGCGGGATCCACAGATACGCAGTATTTT. Its translation: CASSFPGLAGSTDTQYF.

The J gene is TRBJ1-1, the V gene TRBV19; D ambiguous. The germline gives CDR1 LNHDA, CDR2 SQIVND (reference sequence). The length of the CDR3 is 10 residues. V dropped 9 bases and J dropped 5 bases, with 7 bases sitting between them. The DNA for the CDR3 is TGTGCCAGGCTAAAGACTGAAGCTTTCTTT. Translated, it gives CARLKTEAFF.

The gene calls are TRBV29-1 and TRBJ1-2, with D hard to call. Trimming stripped 2 bases from V and 2 bases from J, with 9 bases between. The CDR3 contains 13 residues. Germline assignment: CDR1 SQVTM and CDR2 ANQGSEA. The CDR3 DNA reads as TGCAGCGTTGAACCCTCCTCCAACTATGGCTACACCTTC. It is translated as CSVEPSSNYGYTF.

The rearrangement uses TRBV5-6 and TRBJ2-7, with 9 nucleotides matching TRBD1. Germline lookup yields CDR1 SGHDT and CDR2 YYEEEE. With V trimmed by 4 bases and J by 2 bases, 4 bases remained unmatched. The CDR3 covers 14 residues. The DNA of the CDR3 is TGTGCCAGCAGCCCGGGACAGGGACCCTACGAGCAGTACTTC. This encodes CASSPGQGPYEQYF.

The chain uses TRBV5-1 and TRBJ1-6; TRBD1 aligns across 7 bases. CDR1 SGHRS and CDR2 YFSETQ come from the germline V gene. Unmatched junction bases numbered 3, after V lost 5 bases and J lost 7 bases. This CDR3 is built from 13 residues. The CDR3 bases are TGCGCCAGCAGGGGACAGCCGAATTCACCCCTCCACTTT. Its protein product is CASRGQPNSPLHF.

In its sample, this clone was seen a few times. This rearrangement joins TRBV27 to TRBJ2-7, with 7 nucleotides matching TRBD1. This CDR3 comprises 16 residues. CDR1 MNHEY and CDR2 SMNVEV come from the germline V gene (reference sequence). With V trimmed by 2 bases and J by 6 bases, 13 bases remained unmatched. The CDR3 sequence is CASSLLGQGENIEQYF. In DNA, the CDR3 is TGTGCCAGCAGTTTACTGGGCCAGGGGGAAAATATCGAGCAGTACTTC.

This chain connects TRBV7-9 to TRBJ2-1, with 7 bases matching TRBD2. Germline trimming cut 8 bases from V and 7 bases from J; bases unmatched to any gene: 23. The CDR3 sequence is 18 residues long. The germline V gene encodes CDR1 SEHNR and CDR2 FQNEAQ (reference sequence). The CDR3 sequence is CASRGGDRAWGRSNEQFF. The CDR3 nucleotides are TGTGCCAGCCGTGGGGGGGACCGAGCGTGGGGGAGGTCAAATGAGCAGTTCTTC.

The chain has TRBV12-5 and TRBJ2-5; tentative D call: TRBD1 (7 bases). The CDR3 has 14 amino acids. V was trimmed by 1 base and J by 4 bases, leaving 10 bases between them. Germline V gene sequence: CDR1 LGHNT, CDR2 FRNRAP. CDR3 residues: CASGLGQGGETQYF. In DNA form, the CDR3 reads TGTGCTAGTGGTTTGGGCCAGGGGGGAGAGACCCAGTACTTC.

The CDR3 DNA reads as TGTGCCAGTAAGGGGACAGCCGTAAAGGGCTCCTACGAGCAGTACTTC. It is translated as CASKGTAVKGSYEQYF. The gene calls are TRBV19 and TRBJ2-7, with 7 nucleotides matching TRBD1. Germline CDR1 is LNHDA and CDR2 is SQIVND (reference sequence). The CDR3 covers 16 residues. V shed 7 bases, J shed 0 bases, and the junction held 12 bases outside the gene matches.

This clone was detected a few times. The chain uses TRBV5-1 and TRBJ2-4; D may be TRBD2 (7 bases). CDR3 length: 14 residues. The germline gives CDR1 SGHRS, CDR2 YFSETQ. Trimming removed 0 bases at V and 5 bases at J, with 9 bases between. The chain's CDR3 is CASSLGGGENIQYF. The CDR3 DNA reads TGCGCCAGCAGCTTGGGGGGGGGCGAAAACATTCAGTACTTC.

The V and J genes are TRBV6-6 and TRBJ1-4, with D possibly being TRBD1 (6 bases). CDR1 MNHNY and CDR2 SVGAGI come from the germline V gene (reference sequence). The CDR3 has 13 amino acids. Trimming left V 6 bases short and J 3 bases short, with 8 bases between. In nucleotides, the CDR3 is TGTGCCAGCAGACCAGGGGCTAATGAAAAACTGTTTTTT. This gives the protein CASRPGANEKLFF.

The chain uses TRBV28 and TRBJ1-1, with D possibly being TRBD1 (5 bases). The germline V and J ends were trimmed by 8 bases and 4 bases, with 20 bases remaining between them. Germline V gives CDR1 MDHEN, CDR2 SYDVKM. The CDR3 is 15 amino acids. In DNA form, the CDR3 reads TGTGCCAGCGAAAAGGGGACCGCCGGGGGCACTGAAGCTTTCTTT. Encoded protein: CASEKGTAGGTEAFF. The full variable domain, in which reference TRBV28 and TRBJ1-1 provide the parts outside the CDR3, is DVKVTQSSRYLVKRTGEKVFLECVQDMDHENMFWYRQDPGLGLRLIYFSYDVKMKEKGDIPEGYSVSREKKERFSLILESASTNQTSMYLCASEKGTAGGTEAFFGQGTRLTVV.